The 18 T cell receptor beta chains presented below share a single source sample, sequenced in a study of cytomegalovirus exposure and HLA in healthy donors. The assay was immunoSEQ multiplex PCR, and TCRdb's table has in-frame clones only and misses some. The table has about 110,000 clones, about 85% seen once; the top ten hold approximately 2.9%. Sequencing was done on a sample of PBMCs. All receptors derive from a woman aged 18 to 35 in good health and CMV-seronegative.

The rearrangement uses TRBV27 and TRBJ2-7; maybe TRBD2 (6 bases). V was trimmed by 6 bases and J by 1 base, leaving 22 bases between them. This CDR3 has 17 residues. Germline V gives CDR1 MNHEY, CDR2 SMNVEV (reference sequence). As DNA, the CDR3 is TGTGCCAGCAGCCAGAAGGACCGGGACTGGAGGTCCTACGAGCAGTACTTC. Translation gives CASSQKDRDWRSYEQYF.

In this sample, this clone turned up once. The chain carries TRBV11-3 and TRBJ2-5; 9 bases are a match to TRBD1. This CDR3 is built from 15 residues. The germline CDR1 and CDR2 sequences are SGHNT and YENEEA. V shed 1 base and J 5 bases; nucleotides not matched to a gene: 5. CDR3 in amino acids: CASSLGDRGDETQYF. CDR3 nucleotide sequence: TGTGCCAGCAGCTTAGGCGACAGGGGGGACGAGACCCAGTACTTC.

This clone occurred once. This rearrangement joins TRBV11-1 to TRBJ1-2; D uncertain. V was cut by 1 base and J by 8 bases, with 11 bases left in between. This CDR3 contains 13 residues. Germline loops: CDR1 SGHAT, CDR2 FQDESV (reference sequence). The CDR3 protein is CASSLGFQSGYTF. The CDR3 nucleotides read TGTGCCAGCAGCTTAGGTTTTCAGTCCGGCTACACCTTC.

J is TRBJ1-1 and V is TRBV9; D is unclear. There are 14 residues in the CDR3. The germline gives CDR1 SGDLS, CDR2 YYNGEE. Between the trimmed V and J ends, which lost 0 bases and 4 bases, there was a span of 10 bases. CDR3 sequence: CASSVDPRSTEAFF. The CDR3 DNA reads as TGTGCCAGCAGCGTAGACCCGAGAAGCACTGAAGCTTTCTTT.

A few counts support this clone. The V call is TRBV18, the J call TRBJ1-2, with TRBD1 matching over 8 bases. The V gene's germline CDR1 is KGHSH and CDR2 LQKENI. There are 15 residues in the CDR3. V trimming: 4 bases; J trimming: 0 bases; junction bases outside the gene matches: 4. The CDR3 reads CASSLQGATNYGYTF. The DNA of the CDR3 is TGTGCCAGCTCACTGCAGGGGGCGACTAACTATGGCTACACCTTC.

The rearrangement uses TRBV13 and TRBJ1-2; 7 nucleotides line up with TRBD1. CDR1 is PRHDT and CDR2 is FYEKMQ in the germline V gene (reference sequence). The CDR3 runs 12 residues. V dropped 4 bases and J dropped 13; count of bases not matched to a gene: 9. The CDR3 is CASSSGQPQLTF. Here the CDR3 DNA reads TGTGCCAGCAGCTCGGGACAGCCCCAACTCACCTTC.

CDR3 in DNA: TGTGCCAGTAGTACGACAGGGGTGAGCTCCTATAATTCACCCCTCCACTTT. It codes for CASSTTGVSSYNSPLHF. V is TRBV19 and J is TRBJ1-6; 8 positions match TRBD1. The V gene end was trimmed by 4 bases and the J gene end by 0 bases; junction bases not matched to a gene: 5. The CDR3 consists of 17 residues. The germline CDR1 and CDR2 sequences are LNHDA and SQIVND (reference sequence).

The gene calls are TRBV6-5 and TRBJ1-3; D not certain. The CDR3 has 15 residues. Germline V lookup: CDR1 MNHEY, CDR2 SVGAGI. V gave up 5 bases and J gave up 0 bases, with 11 bases separating them. CDR3 residues: CASSAGPYSGNTIYF. In DNA form, the CDR3 reads TGTGCCAGCAGTGCAGGCCCTTACTCTGGAAACACCATATATTTT.

The V and J genes are TRBV2 and TRBJ2-1, with D perhaps TRBD2 (5 bases). The CDR3 is 16 amino acids. V was cut by 0 bases and J by 3 bases, with 12 bases left in between. CDR1 is SNHLY, CDR2 FYNNEI, per germline. Written as DNA, the CDR3 is TGTGCCAGCAGTGAAGCGCTTCGAGGGCGCTACAATGAGCAGTTCTTC. Translating gives CASSEALRGRYNEQFF.

V usage is TRBV18 and J usage is TRBJ2-1, with 9 positions matching TRBD2. V dropped 4 bases and J dropped 5; count of bases not matched to a gene: 6. The CDR3 extends over 15 amino acids. From germline, CDR1 is KGHSH and CDR2 LQKENI. The CDR3 region has the DNA TGTGCCAGCTCACAGACTAGCGGACTAGACAATGAGCAGTTCTTC. This sequence encodes CASSQTSGLDNEQFF.

The V and J genes are TRBV6-1 and TRBJ1-1, with D perhaps matching TRBD1 (5 bases). Germline CDR1 and CDR2: MNHNS and SASEGT. Trimming took off 4 bases at V and 5 bases at J, with 17 bases between the two ends. The CDR3 extends over 15 amino acids. Here the CDR3 reads CASSARAGVGTEAFF. CDR3 DNA: TGTGCCAGCAGTGCCAGGGCGGGGGTAGGGACTGAAGCTTTCTTT.

V is TRBV7-2 and J is TRBJ2-5; weak D call: TRBD2 (6 bases). The CDR3 extends over 15 amino acids. Per germline, CDR1 SGHTA and CDR2 FQGNSA. Trimming pared 3 bases from V and 4 bases from J, leaving 15 bases between. The CDR3 DNA reads as TGTGCCAGCAGCTTCTACCGGGACTCCGGAGAGACCCAGTACTTC. This gives the protein CASSFYRDSGETQYF.

The chain is built from TRBV7-9 and TRBJ1-2, with 9 bases matching TRBD1. Germline V gives CDR1 SEHNR, CDR2 FQNEAQ (reference sequence). This CDR3 is built from 15 residues. V lost 5 bases and J lost 8; bases outside the gene matches: 12. The DNA for the CDR3 is TGTGCCAGCAGCCCTCCGGGACAGGGCCCCGACGGCTACACCTTC. Encoded protein: CASSPPGQGPDGYTF.

This clone was picked up one time. The chain employs TRBV6-1 and TRBJ2-1; D is perhaps TRBD2 (6 bases). The CDR3 is 15 residues long. V lost 6 bases, J lost 8 bases, and 20 bases lay in between. CDR1 is MNHNS and CDR2 is SASEGT in the germline V gene. The CDR3 reads CASSLRLGTVDEQFF. The CDR3 region has the DNA TGTGCCAGCAGCCTCAGACTAGGAACGGTCGATGAGCAGTTCTTC.

The V and J genes are TRBV4-1 and TRBJ1-1, with D hard to call. The CDR3 has 14 amino acids. Per germline, CDR1 MGHRA and CDR2 YSYEKL. V dropped 0 bases and J dropped 11 bases, with 16 bases sitting between them. The CDR3, as DNA: TGCGCCAGCAGCCAAGATCGGAGGCAGGCTGCTGCTTTCTTT. Its protein product is CASSQDRRQAAAFF.

This rearrangement joins TRBV4-1 to TRBJ2-1, with 7 bases identical to TRBD2. This CDR3 is 18 amino acids long. From germline, CDR1 is MGHRA and CDR2 YSYEKL. The ends lost 4 bases at V and 0 bases at J; junction bases unmatched: 12. The CDR3 DNA reads TGCGCCAGCAGCCCCACACCCAGCGGGACGAGCTCCTACAATGAGCAGTTCTTC. Its protein product is CASSPTPSGTSSYNEQFF.

The J gene is TRBJ2-7, the V gene TRBV20-1; D is undetermined. The V gene's germline CDR1 is DFQATT and CDR2 SNEGSKA (reference sequence). V lost 3 bases and J lost 7, with 7 bases in between. The CDR3 consists of 10 residues. The DNA of the CDR3 is TGCAGTGCTAGGATAGTAGAGCAGTACTTC. This gives the protein CSARIVEQYF.

V is TRBV19 and J is TRBJ2-2; 7 bases agree with TRBD1. J was trimmed by 5 bases and V by 1 base; bases with no gene match: 4. From germline, CDR1 is LNHDA and CDR2 SQIVND (reference sequence). The CDR3 sequence is 15 residues long. The CDR3 sequence is CASSIVSQGTGELFF. In DNA, the CDR3 is TGTGCCAGTAGTATAGTTTCACAGGGGACCGGGGAGCTGTTTTTT.